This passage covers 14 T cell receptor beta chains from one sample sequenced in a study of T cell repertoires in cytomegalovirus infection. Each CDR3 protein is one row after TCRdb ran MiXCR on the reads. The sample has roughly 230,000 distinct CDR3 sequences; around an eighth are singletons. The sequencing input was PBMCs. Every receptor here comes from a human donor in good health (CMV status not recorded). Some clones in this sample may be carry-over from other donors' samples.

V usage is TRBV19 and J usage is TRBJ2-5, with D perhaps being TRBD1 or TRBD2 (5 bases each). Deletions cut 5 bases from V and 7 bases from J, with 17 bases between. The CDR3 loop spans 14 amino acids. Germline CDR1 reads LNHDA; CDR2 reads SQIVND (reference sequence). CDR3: CASSPRGERGTQYF. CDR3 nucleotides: TGTGCCAGTAGTCCAAGAGGCGAGAGGGGGACCCAGTACTTC.

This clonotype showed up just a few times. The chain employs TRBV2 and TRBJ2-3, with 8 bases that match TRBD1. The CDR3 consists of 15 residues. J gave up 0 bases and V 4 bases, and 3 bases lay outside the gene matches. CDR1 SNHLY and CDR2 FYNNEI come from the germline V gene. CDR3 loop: CASSGGQGSTDTQYF. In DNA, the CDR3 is TGTGCCAGCAGTGGTGGACAGGGTAGCACAGATACGCAGTATTTT.

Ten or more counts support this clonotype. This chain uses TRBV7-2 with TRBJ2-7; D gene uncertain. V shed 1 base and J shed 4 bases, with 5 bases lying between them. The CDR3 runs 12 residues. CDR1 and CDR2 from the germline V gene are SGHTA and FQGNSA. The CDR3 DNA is TGTGCCAGCAGCTTAGTTGAGTACGAGCAGTACTTC. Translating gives CASSLVEYEQYF.

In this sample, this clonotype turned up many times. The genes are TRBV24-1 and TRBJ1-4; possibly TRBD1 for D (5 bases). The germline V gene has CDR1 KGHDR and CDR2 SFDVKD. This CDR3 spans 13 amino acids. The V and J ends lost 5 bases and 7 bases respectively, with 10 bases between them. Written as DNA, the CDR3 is TGTGCCACCAGTGCTCCGAGGGGTGAAAAACTGTTTTTT. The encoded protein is CATSAPRGEKLFF.

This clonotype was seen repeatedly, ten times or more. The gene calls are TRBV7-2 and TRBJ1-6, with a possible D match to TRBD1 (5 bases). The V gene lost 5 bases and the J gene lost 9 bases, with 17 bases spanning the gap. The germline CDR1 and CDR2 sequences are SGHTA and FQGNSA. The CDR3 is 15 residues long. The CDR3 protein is CASSPQGLSGSPLHF. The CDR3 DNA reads TGTGCCAGCAGCCCCCAGGGCCTGTCGGGTTCACCCCTCCACTTT.

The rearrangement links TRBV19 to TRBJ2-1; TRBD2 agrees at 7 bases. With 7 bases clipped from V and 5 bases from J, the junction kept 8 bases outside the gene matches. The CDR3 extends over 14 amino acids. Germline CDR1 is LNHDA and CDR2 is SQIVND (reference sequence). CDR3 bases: TGTGCCAGTATGCACTGGGGGGGGAACAATGAGCAGTTCTTC. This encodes CASMHWGGNNEQFF.

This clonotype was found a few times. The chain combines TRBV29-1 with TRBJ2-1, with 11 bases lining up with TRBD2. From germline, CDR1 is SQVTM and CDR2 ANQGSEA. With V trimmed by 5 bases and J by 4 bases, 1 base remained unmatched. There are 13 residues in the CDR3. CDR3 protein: CSVRLAGYNEQFF. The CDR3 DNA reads TGCAGCGTTAGACTAGCGGGGTACAATGAGCAGTTCTTC.

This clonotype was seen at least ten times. The CDR3 here is CASSLTGAALRSSYNSPLHF. CDR3 nucleotide sequence: TGTGCCAGCAGCTTAACAGGGGCCGCCCTCAGGAGCTCCTATAATTCACCCCTCCACTTT. The chain is built from TRBV7-2 and TRBJ1-6, with 7 bases identical to TRBD1. The germline CDR1 and CDR2 sequences are SGHTA and FQGNSA. The CDR3 totals 20 residues. Germline trimming cut 2 bases from V and 0 bases from J; bases unmatched to any gene: 13. Full variable domain (remainder filled in from reference TRBV7-2 and TRBJ1-6): GAGVSQSPSNKVTEKGKDVELRCDPISGHTALYWYRQSLGQGLEFLIYFQGNSAPDKSGLPSDRFSAERTGGSVSTLTIQRTQQEDSAVYLCASSLTGAALRSSYNSPLHFGNGTRLTVT.

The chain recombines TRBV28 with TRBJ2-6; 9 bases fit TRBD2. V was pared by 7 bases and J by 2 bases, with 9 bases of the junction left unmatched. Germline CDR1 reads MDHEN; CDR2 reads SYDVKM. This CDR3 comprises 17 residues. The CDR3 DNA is TGTGCCAGCACGTTCGGCGGGAGGGCCCCTGGGGCCAACGTCCTGACTTTC. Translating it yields CASTFGGRAPGANVLTF.

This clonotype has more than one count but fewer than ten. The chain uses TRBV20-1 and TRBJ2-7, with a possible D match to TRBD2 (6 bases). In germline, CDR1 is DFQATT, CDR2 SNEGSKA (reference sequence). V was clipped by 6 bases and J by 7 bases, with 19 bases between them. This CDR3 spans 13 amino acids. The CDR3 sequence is CSALGSLKWEQYF. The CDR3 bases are TGCAGTGCCCTCGGGAGTCTGAAGTGGGAGCAGTACTTC.

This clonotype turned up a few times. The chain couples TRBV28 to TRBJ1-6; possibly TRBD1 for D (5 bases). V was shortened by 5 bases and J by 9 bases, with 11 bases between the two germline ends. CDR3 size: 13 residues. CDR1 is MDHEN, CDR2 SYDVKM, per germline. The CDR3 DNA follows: TGTGCCAGCAGTAAAAAAAGGGGTTCACCCCTCCACTTT. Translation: CASSKKRGSPLHF.

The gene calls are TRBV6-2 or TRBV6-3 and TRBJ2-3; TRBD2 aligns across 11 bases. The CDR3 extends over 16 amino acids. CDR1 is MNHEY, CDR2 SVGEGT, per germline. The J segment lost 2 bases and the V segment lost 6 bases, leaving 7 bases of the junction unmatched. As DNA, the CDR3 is TGTGCCAGCAGCCTCCTTAGCGGGAGGGTCACAGATACGCAGTATTTT. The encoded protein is CASSLLSGRVTDTQYF.

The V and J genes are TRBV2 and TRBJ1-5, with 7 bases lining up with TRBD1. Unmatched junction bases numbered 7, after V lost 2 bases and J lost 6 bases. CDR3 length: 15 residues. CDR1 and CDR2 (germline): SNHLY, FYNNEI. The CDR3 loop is CASSELGGEGQPQHF. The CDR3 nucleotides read TGTGCCAGCAGTGAATTAGGGGGCGAGGGTCAGCCCCAGCATTTT.

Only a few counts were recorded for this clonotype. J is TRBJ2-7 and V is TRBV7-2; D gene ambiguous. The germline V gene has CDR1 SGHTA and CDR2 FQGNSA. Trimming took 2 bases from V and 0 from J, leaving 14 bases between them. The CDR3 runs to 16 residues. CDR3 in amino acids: CASSLHPLGSSYEQYF. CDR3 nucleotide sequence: TGTGCCAGCAGCTTACACCCCTTGGGAAGCTCCTACGAGCAGTACTTC.